This entry describes one TCR beta chain. The investigators amplified TCR beta CDR3 regions from RNA transcripts. The TCR CDR3 was amplified in a first-round RT-PCR using the HTBI primer set. TCRdb re-called the multiplex PCR reads with MiXCR, one entry per CDR3 protein. The data contain hundreds of thousands of distinct CDR3 sequences, 30% to 40% of them singletons. This sample is part of a study of T cells in Graves' hyperthyroidism and ophthalmopathy. This CDR3 comprises 13 residues. Trimming removed 9 bases from V and 4 bases from J, with 15 bases in between. Germline CDR1 is ENHRY and CDR2 is SYGVKD.

The sample consisted of blood. The chain recombines TRBV10-3 with TRBJ2-5; maybe TRBD1 (8 bases). The TCR comes from a woman between 40 and 55 years old with Graves' hyperthyroidism. This chain's CDR3 is CAIRTGRGETQYF. CDR3 DNA: TGTGCCATACGGACAGGGAGGGGAGAGACCCAGTACTTC.